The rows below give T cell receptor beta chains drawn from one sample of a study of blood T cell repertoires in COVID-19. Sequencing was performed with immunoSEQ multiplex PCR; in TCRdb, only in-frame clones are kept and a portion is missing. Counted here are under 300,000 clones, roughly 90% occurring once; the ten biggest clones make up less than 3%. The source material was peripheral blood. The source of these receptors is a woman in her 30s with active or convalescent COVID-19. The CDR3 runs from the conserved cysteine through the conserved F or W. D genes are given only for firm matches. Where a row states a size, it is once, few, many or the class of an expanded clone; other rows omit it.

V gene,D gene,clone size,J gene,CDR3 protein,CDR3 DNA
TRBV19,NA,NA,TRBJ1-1,CASSIGGTIMNTEAFF,TGTGCCAGTAGTATAGGTGGGACAATTATGAACACTGAAGCTTTCTTT
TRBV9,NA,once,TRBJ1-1,CASSVGAKGTTEAFF,TGTGCCAGCAGCGTGGGGGCCAAGGGGACCACTGAAGCTTTCTTT
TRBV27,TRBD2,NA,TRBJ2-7,CASSFGTGGLSEQYF,TGTGCCAGCAGTTTCGGGACGGGGGGGCTCAGCGAGCAGTACTTC
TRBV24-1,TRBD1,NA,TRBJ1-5,CATSGQGTGGESNQPQHF,TGTGCCACCAGTGGCCAAGGGACAGGGGGCGAAAGCAATCAGCCCCAGCATTTT
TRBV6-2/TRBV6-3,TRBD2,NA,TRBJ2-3,CASSFLAGGPLRTDTQYF,TGTGCCAGCAGCTTTCTAGCGGGGGGGCCATTGCGCACAGATACGCAGTATTTT
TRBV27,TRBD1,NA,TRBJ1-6,CASGRRGLNSPLHF,TGTGCCAGCGGCCGTAGGGGGCTAAATTCACCCCTCCACTTT
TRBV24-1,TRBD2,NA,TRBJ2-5,CATGGLAGDTATQYF,TGTGCCACCGGAGGACTAGCGGGGGACACTGCCACCCAGTACTTC
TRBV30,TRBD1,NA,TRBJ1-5,CAWSRGQGGYQPQHF,TGTGCCTGGAGTCGGGGACAGGGAGGATATCAGCCCCAGCATTTT
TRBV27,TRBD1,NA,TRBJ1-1,CASSSHRGEAFF,TGTGCCAGCAGTTCTCACAGGGGCGAAGCTTTCTTT
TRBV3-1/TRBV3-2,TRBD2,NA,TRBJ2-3,CASSPRLAGDTDTQYF,TGTGCCAGCAGCCCCCGTCTAGCGGGGGACACAGATACGCAGTATTTT
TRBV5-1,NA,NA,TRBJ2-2,CASSLAPGVEAGELFF,TGCGCCAGCAGCTTGGCCCCAGGGGTAGAGGCCGGGGAGCTGTTTTTT
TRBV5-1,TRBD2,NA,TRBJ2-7,CASSSAGASYEQYF,TGCGCCAGCAGCTCAGCGGGGGCCTCCTACGAGCAGTACTTC
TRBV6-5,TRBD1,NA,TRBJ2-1,CASRQGAGDEQFF,TGTGCCAGCAGACAGGGGGCCGGGGATGAGCAGTTCTTC
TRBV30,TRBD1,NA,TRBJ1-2,CAWRPLDRVDYGYTF,TGTGCCTGGAGACCACTGGACAGGGTGGACTATGGCTACACCTTC
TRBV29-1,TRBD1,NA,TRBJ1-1,CSVYGQGAGEAFF,TGCAGCGTTTATGGACAGGGGGCCGGTGAAGCTTTCTTT
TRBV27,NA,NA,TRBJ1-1,CASRGVGTSNTEAFF,TGTGCCAGCAGGGGAGTCGGCACCTCGAACACTGAAGCTTTCTTT
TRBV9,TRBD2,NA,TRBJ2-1,CASSVAPSGGHNEQFF,TGTGCCAGCAGCGTAGCTCCCAGCGGGGGTCACAATGAGCAGTTCTTC
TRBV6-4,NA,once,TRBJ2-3,CASSPRGLRGDTQYF,TGTGCCAGCAGCCCCCGGGGTCTCAGGGGAGATACGCAGTATTTT
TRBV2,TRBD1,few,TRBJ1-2,CASLDRVDYGYTF,TGTGCCAGCCTGGACAGGGTGGACTATGGCTACACCTTC
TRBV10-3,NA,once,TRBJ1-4,CASAPGYQEKLFF,TGTGCCAGCGCTCCGGGATACCAAGAAAAACTGTTTTTT
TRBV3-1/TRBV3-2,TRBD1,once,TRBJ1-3,CASRPTGVGGNTIYF,TGTGCCAGCAGACCTACAGGGGTTGGTGGAAACACCATATATTTT
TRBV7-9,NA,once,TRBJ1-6,CASSAQGGGSYNSPLHF,TGTGCCAGCAGCGCCCAAGGGGGGGGCTCCTATAATTCACCCCTCCACTTT
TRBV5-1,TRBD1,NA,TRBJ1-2,CASSPAGTGTSGYTF,TGCGCCAGCAGCCCTGCCGGGACAGGGACGAGTGGCTACACCTTC
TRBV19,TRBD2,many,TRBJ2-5,CASSSKSSGGAGETQYF,TGTGCCAGTAGTTCAAAAAGTAGCGGGGGGGCGGGAGAGACCCAGTACTTC
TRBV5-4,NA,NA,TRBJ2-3,CASSFRSLATDTQYF,TGTGCCAGCAGCTTTCGGTCTCTAGCAACAGATACGCAGTATTTT
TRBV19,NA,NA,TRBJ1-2,CASSMRPGLLSGYTF,TGTGCCAGTAGTATGCGGCCGGGATTATTGTCGGGCTACACCTTC
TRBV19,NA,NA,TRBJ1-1,CATAQGGANTEAFF,TGTGCCACTGCACAGGGTGGGGCGAACACTGAAGCTTTCTTT
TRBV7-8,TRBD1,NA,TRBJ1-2,CASSSRTGGYGYTF,TGTGCCAGCAGCTCTCGGACAGGGGGCTATGGCTACACCTTC
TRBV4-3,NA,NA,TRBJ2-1,CASSREESYNEQFF,TGCGCCAGCAGCCGCGAAGAGTCCTACAATGAGCAGTTCTTC
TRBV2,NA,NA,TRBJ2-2,CASSPEAENTGELFF,TGTGCCAGCAGTCCCGAGGCCGAGAACACCGGGGAGCTGTTTTTT
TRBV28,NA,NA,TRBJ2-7,CASSPRRRRSSYEQYF,TGTGCCAGCAGTCCTCGGAGAAGGCGGAGCTCCTACGAGCAGTACTTC
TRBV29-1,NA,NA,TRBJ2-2,CSVDRGTGELFF,TGCAGCGTTGACCGGGGGACCGGGGAGCTGTTTTTT
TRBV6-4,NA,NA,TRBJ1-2,CASSASGVGSYGYTF,TGTGCCAGCAGTGCCTCAGGGGTCGGCTCGTATGGCTACACCTTC
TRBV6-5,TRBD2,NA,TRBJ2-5,CASSLSTSGKETQYF,TGTGCCAGCAGCCTTTCGACTAGCGGAAAAGAGACCCAGTACTTC
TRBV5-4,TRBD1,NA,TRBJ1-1,CASSLRTGFPEAFF,TGTGCCAGCAGCTTGAGGACAGGGTTCCCTGAAGCTTTCTTT
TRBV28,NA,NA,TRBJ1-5,CASRLARMSLNQPQHF,TGTGCCAGCAGGCTTGCCAGGATGAGCCTCAATCAGCCCCAGCATTTT
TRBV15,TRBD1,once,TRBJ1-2,CATSRATGGNYGYTF,TGTGCCACCAGCAGAGCGACAGGGGGTAACTATGGCTACACCTTC
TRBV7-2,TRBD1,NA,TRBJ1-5,CASSLTGTDNQPQHF,TGTGCCAGCAGCTTAACCGGGACAGACAATCAGCCCCAGCATTTT
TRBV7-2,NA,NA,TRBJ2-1,CASRFGGHRVDEQFF,TGTGCCAGCAGGTTCGGGGGGCATAGAGTAGATGAGCAGTTCTTC
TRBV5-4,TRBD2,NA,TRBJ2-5,CASSPRGGGQETQYF,TGTGCCAGCAGCCCCCGGGGCGGGGGACAAGAGACCCAGTACTTC
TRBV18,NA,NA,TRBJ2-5,CASSGQQETQYF,TGTGCCAGCTCAGGACAGCAAGAGACCCAGTACTTC
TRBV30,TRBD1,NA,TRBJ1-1,CAWNRQGMNTEAFF,TGTGCCTGGAATCGACAGGGAATGAACACTGAAGCTTTCTTT
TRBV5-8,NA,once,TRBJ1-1,CASSGVLPSNTEAFF,TGTGCCAGCTCCGGGGTACTTCCCTCGAACACTGAAGCTTTCTTT
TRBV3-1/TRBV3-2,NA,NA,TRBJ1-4,CASSQGFGNPHEKLFF,TGTGCCAGCAGCCAAGGGTTCGGGAATCCGCATGAAAAACTGTTTTTT
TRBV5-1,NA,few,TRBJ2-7,CASSLLAGNTYEQYF,TGCGCCAGCAGCTTGTTGGCAGGAAATACCTACGAGCAGTACTTC
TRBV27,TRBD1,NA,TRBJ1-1,CASSSQGEGTEAFF,TGTGCCAGCAGTTCACAGGGGGAGGGCACTGAAGCTTTCTTT
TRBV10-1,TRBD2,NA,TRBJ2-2,CASSWTSGGFGELFF,TGCGCCAGCAGTTGGACTAGCGGGGGTTTCGGGGAGCTGTTTTTT
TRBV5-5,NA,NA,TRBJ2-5,CASSPGTQETQYF,TGTGCCAGCAGCCCCGGGACACAAGAGACCCAGTACTTC
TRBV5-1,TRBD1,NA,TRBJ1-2,CASSLDGTGGGYTF,TGCGCCAGCAGCTTGGACGGGACAGGGGGAGGCTACACCTTC
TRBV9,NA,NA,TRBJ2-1,CASSVVKGPLSGEQFF,TGTGCCAGCAGCGTAGTAAAGGGGCCCCTGAGTGGTGAGCAGTTCTTC
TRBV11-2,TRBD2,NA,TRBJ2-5,CASSFSAGGPAETQYF,TGTGCCAGCAGCTTTTCAGCGGGGGGGCCGGCGGAGACCCAGTACTTC
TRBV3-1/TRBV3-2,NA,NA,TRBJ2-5,CASSLRLEETQYF,TGTGCCAGCAGCCTCCGACTAGAAGAGACCCAGTACTTC
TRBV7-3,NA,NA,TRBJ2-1,CASSFKLGNEQFF,TGTGCCAGCAGCTTTAAACTAGGGAATGAGCAGTTCTTC
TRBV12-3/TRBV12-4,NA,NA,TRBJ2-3,CASRKGGTDTQYF,TGTGCCAGCAGGAAAGGGGGCACAGATACGCAGTATTTT
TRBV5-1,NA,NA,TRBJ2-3,CASSLSQGSRDTQYF,TGCGCCAGCAGCTTGTCCCAGGGGAGCAGAGATACGCAGTATTTT